This T cell receptor beta chain derives from a study of neurological immune-mediated disorders. General study points: CDR3 amino acid sequences of expanded clones were not shared across subjects, a result suggesting private repertoires in all groups. HTLV-1-associated myelopathy had the most TCR clonal expansion, and multiple sclerosis had the least, less than healthy controls. Neither clinical nor MRI features were associated with the multiple sclerosis repertoire cluster.

Germline CDR1 and CDR2: MNHEY and SVGEGT. The CDR3 has 11 amino acids. The germline V and J ends were trimmed by 6 bases and 8 bases, with 10 bases remaining between them. This clonotype was seen at least ten times. Its specificity is unknown. TCRdb called the 5' RACE reads again in MiXCR, with one record for every CDR3 protein. The data show some 120,000 distinct CDR3 sequences, roughly 3.2% seen once. The chain employs TRBV6-2 or TRBV6-3 and TRBJ1-2, with D unclear. The sequence derives from a woman in her thirties with multiple sclerosis. Sequencing input: PBMCs. In DNA form, the CDR3 reads TGTGCCAGCAGCCCCGCTTGGGGCTACACCTTC. As protein: CASSPAWGYTF.